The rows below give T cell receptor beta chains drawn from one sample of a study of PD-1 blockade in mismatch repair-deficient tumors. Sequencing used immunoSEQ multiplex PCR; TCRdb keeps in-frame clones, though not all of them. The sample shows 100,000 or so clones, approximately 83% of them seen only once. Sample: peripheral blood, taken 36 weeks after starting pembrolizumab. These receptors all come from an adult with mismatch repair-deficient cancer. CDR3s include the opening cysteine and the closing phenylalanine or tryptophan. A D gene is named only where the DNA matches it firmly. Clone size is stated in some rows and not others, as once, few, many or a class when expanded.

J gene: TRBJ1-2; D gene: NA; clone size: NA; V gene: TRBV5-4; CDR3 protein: CASSLFPVYYGYTF; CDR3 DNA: TGTGCCAGCAGCTTGTTTCCAGTATACTATGGCTACACCTTC
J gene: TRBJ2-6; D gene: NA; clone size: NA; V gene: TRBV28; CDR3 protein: CASSSLLGANVLTF; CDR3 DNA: TGTGCCAGCAGTTCCCTCTTAGGGGCCAACGTCCTGACTTTC
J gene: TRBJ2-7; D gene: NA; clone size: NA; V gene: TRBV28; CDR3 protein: CASSFSELYEQYF; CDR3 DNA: TGTGCCAGCAGCTTTTCCGAGCTTTACGAGCAGTACTTC
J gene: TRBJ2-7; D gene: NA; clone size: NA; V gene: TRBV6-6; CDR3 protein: CASSYTVHEQYF; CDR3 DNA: TGTGCCAGCAGTTACACGGTACACGAGCAGTACTTC
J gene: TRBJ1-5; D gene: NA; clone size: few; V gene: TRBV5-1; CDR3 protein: CASSWDHDQPQHF; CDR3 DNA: TGCGCCAGCAGTTGGGACCACGATCAGCCCCAGCATTTT
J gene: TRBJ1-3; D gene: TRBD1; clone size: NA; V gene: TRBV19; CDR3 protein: CASSVNRGRGNTIYF; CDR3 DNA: TGTGCCAGTAGTGTGAACAGGGGGCGAGGAAACACCATATATTTT
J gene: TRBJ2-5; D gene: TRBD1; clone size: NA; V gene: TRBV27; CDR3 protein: CASSRQGLIAQETQYF; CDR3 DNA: TGTGCCAGCAGTCGACAGGGTCTAATCGCCCAAGAGACCCAGTACTTC
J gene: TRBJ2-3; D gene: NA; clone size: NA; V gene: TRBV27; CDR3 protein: CASSSRDLRIRERQYF; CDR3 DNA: TGTGCCAGCAGTTCCCGGGACCTACGGATTAGGGAGAGGCAGTATTTT
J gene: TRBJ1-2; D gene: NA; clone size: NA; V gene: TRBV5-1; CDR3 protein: CASSLAANTAGYTF; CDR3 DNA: TGCGCCAGCAGCTTGGCGGCAAATACTGCTGGCTACACCTTC
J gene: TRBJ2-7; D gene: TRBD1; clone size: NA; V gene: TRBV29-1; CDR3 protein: CSGRDRRSYEQYF; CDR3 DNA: TGCAGCGGCCGGGACAGAAGATCCTACGAGCAGTACTTC
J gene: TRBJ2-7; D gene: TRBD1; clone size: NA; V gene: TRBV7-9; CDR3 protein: CASSGAGGWYEQYF; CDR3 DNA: TGTGCCAGCAGCGGCGCAGGGGGCTGGTACGAGCAGTACTTC
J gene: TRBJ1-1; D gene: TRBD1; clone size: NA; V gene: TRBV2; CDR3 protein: CASSPGQSNTEAFF; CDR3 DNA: TGTGCCAGCAGTCCGGGACAGAGCAACACTGAAGCTTTCTTT
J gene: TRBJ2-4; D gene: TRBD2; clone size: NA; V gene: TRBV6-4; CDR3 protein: CASRELAGGLAKNIQYF; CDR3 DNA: TGTGCCAGCAGAGAACTAGCGGGGGGCTTAGCCAAAAACATTCAGTACTTC
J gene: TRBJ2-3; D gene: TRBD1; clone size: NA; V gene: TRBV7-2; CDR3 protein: CARYNRGRADTQYF; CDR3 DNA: TGTGCCAGGTATAACAGGGGGCGGGCAGATACGCAGTATTTT
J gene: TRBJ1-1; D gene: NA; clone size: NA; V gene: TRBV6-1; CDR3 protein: CASSDLRGGGTEAFF; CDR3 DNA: TGTGCCAGCAGTGACCTTAGGGGGGGCGGCACTGAAGCTTTCTTT
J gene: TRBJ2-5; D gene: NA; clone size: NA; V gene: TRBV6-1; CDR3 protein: CASSEGGNPETQYF; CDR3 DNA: TGTGCCAGCAGTGAAGGGGGAAACCCAGAGACCCAGTACTTC
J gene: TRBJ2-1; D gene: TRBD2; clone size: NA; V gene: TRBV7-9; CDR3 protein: CASSLLGLAHNEQFF; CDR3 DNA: TGTGCCAGCAGCTTATTGGGACTAGCTCACAATGAGCAGTTCTTC
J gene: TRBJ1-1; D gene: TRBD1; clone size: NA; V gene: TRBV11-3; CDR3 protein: CASSWETGGTEAFF; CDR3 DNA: TGTGCCAGCAGCTGGGAGACAGGGGGCACTGAAGCTTTCTTT
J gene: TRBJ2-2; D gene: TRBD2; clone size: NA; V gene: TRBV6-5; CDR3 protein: CASSYRAGYTGELFF; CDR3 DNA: TGTGCCAGCAGTTATCGAGCGGGATACACCGGGGAGCTGTTTTTT
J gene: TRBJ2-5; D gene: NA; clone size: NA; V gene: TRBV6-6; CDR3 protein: CASSYASGETQYF; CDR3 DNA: TGTGCCAGCAGTTATGCATCCGGAGAGACCCAGTACTTC
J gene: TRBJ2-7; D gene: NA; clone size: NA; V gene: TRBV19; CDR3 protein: CASSIGSRTEQYF; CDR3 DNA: TGTGCCAGTAGTATAGGTAGCCGCACCGAGCAGTACTTC
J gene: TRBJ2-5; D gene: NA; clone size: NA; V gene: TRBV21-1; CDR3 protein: CAKTNVDRDIPQETQYF; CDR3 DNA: TGTGCCAAGACAAACGTCGACAGGGACATCCCCCAAGAGACCCAGTACTTC
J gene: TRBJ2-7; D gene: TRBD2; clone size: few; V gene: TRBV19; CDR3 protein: CASSITGGNEQYF; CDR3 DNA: TGTGCCAGTAGTATTACGGGAGGCAACGAGCAGTACTTC
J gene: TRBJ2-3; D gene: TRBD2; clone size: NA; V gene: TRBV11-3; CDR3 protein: CASSLVRGAAGGRTDTQYF; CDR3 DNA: TGTGCCAGCAGCTTAGTGAGGGGAGCCGCGGGGGGACGCACAGATACGCAGTATTTT
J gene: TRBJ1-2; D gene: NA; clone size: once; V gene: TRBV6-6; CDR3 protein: CASSYGGGYTF; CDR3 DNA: TGTGCCAGCAGTTACGGGGGTGGCTACACCTTC
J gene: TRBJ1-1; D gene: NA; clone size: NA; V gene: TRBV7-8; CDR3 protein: CASSPSAGTGLWAFF; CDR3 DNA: TGTGCCAGCAGCCCTTCTGCGGGGACGGGGCTCTGGGCTTTCTTT
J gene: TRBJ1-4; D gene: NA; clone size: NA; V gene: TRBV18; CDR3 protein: CASSPGTGNTKLFF; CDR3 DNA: TGTGCCAGCTCACCGGGAACGGGTAACACTAAACTGTTTTTT
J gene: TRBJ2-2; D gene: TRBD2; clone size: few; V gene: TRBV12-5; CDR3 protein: CASGFRLAGNTGELFF; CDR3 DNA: TGTGCTAGTGGTTTTAGGCTAGCGGGAAATACCGGGGAGCTGTTTTTT